This TCR beta chain came from a study of blood T cells in healthy people across ages. This clonotype was observed a few times. Its antigen remains unidentified. Study-wide results and caveats: In these data, TCR beta diversity tracked strongly with naive T cell percentage.

V was pared by 1 base and J by 3 bases, with 9 bases of the junction left unmatched. The CDR3 consists of 18 residues. PCR was performed a second time for about 7 to 12 cycles using a sample-barcoded 5' primer and a J-beta primer mix. One entry per CDR3 protein results from TCRdb running MiXCR on the 5' RACE reads. This sample has around 1,500,000 distinct CDR3 sequences; roughly 40% occur once, and the top ten carry roughly 7.9%. The sample taken for sequencing was blood. This receptor was identified in a woman younger than 35 in good health. The chain employs TRBV12-3 or TRBV12-4 and TRBJ2-3; 11 bases align to TRBD2. CDR3 DNA: TGTGCCAGCAGTTTAGTAGCGGGAGGGCCCTCGAGTACAGATACGCAGTATTTT. Amino acid sequence: CASSLVAGGPSSTDTQYF.